This T cell receptor (beta chain) was recovered during a study of cytomegalovirus exposure and HLA in healthy donors. Method: immunoSEQ multiplex PCR; TCRdb's copy keeps in-frame clones and lacks some. The sample carries 150,000 to 200,000 clones, around 84% recorded once. Germline lookup yields CDR1 MGHDK and CDR2 SYGVNS. The V end lost 6 bases, the J end lost 2 bases, and 11 bases lay between the germline ends. The CDR3 runs to 14 residues. The sequence was collected from a man younger than 35 in good health and CMV-seropositive. The J gene is TRBJ1-3, the V gene TRBV25-1; possibly TRBD1 for D (6 bases). Sequenced material: PBMCs. The CDR3 here is CASSRTGTGNTIYF. The CDR3 DNA follows: TGTGCCAGCAGCAGAACAGGGACTGGAAACACCATATATTTT.